The clone carrying this T cell receptor beta chain was counted at least ten times. Its antigen is undetermined. The read comes to an end 3 residues before the CDR3 does, leaving the germline J gene to fill in the end. Trimming took off 0 bases at V and 7 bases at J, with 15 bases between the two ends. This CDR3 is built from 15 residues. Germline CDR1 reads GTSNPN; CDR2 reads SVGIG (reference sequence). The method was immunoSEQ multiplex PCR; TCRdb's version includes in-frame clones alone and lacks a portion of them. There are some 42,000 clones in the sample, none observed a single time. The data are from a study of T cell clonality in common variable immunodeficiency. Study-level findings and limits: Reportedly, TCR beta sequences from common variable immunodeficiency showed fewer deletions and N-nucleotide insertions. Patient heterogeneity in the CVID cohort limited correlations between repertoire features and clinical complications.

CVID subjects were around 16 female and under 35 male, aged roughly 8 to 65. Caucasian heritage predominated among both patients and controls. Each donor provided about 4.5 to 9 ml of heparinized whole blood. This clonotype was sampled from a human donor with common variable immunodeficiency. This rearrangement joins TRBV30 to TRBJ2-2; D gene unclear. Sample: peripheral blood mononuclear cells. CDR3 DNA (partial): TGTGCCTGGAGTGTAACGGTGTCTAACGGCGGGGAG. This codes for CAWSVTVSNGGE. The full CDR3 protein reads CAWSVTVSNGGELFF.